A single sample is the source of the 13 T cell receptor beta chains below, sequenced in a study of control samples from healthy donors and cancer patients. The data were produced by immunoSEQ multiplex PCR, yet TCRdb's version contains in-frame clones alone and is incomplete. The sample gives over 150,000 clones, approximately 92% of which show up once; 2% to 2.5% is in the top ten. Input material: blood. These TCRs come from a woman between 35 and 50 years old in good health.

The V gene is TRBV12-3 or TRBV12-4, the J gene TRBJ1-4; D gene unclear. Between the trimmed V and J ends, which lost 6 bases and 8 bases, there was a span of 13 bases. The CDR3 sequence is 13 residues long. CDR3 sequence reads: CASRPFDLEKLFF. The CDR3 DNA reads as TGTGCCAGCAGGCCTTTTGATCTAGAAAAACTGTTTTTT.

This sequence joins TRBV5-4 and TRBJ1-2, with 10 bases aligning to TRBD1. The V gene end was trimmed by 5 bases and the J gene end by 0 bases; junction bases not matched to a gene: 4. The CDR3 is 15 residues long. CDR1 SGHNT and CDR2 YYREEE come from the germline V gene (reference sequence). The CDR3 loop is CASRGTGAPNYGYTF. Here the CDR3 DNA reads TGTGCCAGCAGAGGGACAGGGGCTCCTAACTATGGCTACACCTTC.

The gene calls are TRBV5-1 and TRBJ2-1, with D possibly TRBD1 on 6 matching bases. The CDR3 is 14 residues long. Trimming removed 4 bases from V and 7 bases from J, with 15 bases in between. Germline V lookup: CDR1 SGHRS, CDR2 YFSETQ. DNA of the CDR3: TGCGCCAGCAGCAGAACAGGGTCGGGGAATGAGCAGTTCTTC. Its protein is CASSRTGSGNEQFF.

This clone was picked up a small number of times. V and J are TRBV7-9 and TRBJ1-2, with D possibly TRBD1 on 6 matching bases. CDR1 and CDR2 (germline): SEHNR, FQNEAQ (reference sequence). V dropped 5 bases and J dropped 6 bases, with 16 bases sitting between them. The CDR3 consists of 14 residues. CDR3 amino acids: CASSLGARLDGYTF. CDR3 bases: TGTGCCAGCAGCCTGGGGGCCCGGCTGGATGGCTACACCTTC.

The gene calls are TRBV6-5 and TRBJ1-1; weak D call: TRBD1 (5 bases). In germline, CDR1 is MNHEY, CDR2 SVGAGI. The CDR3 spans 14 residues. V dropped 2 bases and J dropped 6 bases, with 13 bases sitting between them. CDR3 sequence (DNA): TGTGCCAGCAGTTACCGGGGACTCGTCCCTGAAGCTTTCTTT. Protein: CASSYRGLVPEAFF.

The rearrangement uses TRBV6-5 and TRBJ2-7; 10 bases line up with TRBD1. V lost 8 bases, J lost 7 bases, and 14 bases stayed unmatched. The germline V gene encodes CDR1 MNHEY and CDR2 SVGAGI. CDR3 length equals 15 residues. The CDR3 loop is CASFPLGQGIVEQYF. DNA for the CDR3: TGTGCCAGCTTCCCCTTGGGACAGGGGATTGTTGAGCAGTACTTC.

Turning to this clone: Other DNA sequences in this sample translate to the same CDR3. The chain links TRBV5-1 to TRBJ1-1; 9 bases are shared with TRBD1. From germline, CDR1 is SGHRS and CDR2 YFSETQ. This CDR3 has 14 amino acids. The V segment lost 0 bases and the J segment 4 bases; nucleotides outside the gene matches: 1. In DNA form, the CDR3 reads TGCGCCAGCAGCTTGGGGGACAGGGTCACTGAAGCTTTCTTT. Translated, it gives CASSLGDRVTEAFF.

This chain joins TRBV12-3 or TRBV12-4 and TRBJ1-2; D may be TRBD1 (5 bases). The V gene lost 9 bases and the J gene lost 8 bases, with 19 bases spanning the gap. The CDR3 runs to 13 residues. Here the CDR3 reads CASSIGTAGGYTF. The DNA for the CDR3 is TGTGCCAGTTCGATTGGGACTGCTGGGGGCTACACCTTC.

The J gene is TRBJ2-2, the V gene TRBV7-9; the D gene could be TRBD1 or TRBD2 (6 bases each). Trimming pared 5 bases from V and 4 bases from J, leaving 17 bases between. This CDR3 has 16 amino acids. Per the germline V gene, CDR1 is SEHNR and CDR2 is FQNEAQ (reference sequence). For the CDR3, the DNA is TGTGCCAGCAGCCCCACGGGGGCAAGTGTCACCGGGGAGCTGTTTTTT. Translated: CASSPTGASVTGELFF.

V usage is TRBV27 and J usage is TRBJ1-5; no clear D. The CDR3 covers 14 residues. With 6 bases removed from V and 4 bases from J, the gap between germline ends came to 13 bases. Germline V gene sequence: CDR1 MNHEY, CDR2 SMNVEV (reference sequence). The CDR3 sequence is CASSITVVNQPQHF. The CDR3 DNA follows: TGTGCCAGCAGCATTACAGTTGTAAATCAGCCCCAGCATTTT.

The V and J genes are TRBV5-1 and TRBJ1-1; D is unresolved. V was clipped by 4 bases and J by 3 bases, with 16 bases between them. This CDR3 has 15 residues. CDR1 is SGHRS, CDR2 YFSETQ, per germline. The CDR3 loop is CASSPLGPSDTEAFF. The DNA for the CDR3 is TGCGCCAGCAGCCCATTGGGCCCATCAGACACTGAAGCTTTCTTT.

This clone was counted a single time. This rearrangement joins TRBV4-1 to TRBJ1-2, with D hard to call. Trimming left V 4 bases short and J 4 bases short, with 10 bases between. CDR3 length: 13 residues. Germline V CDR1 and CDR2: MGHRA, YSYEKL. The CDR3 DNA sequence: TGCGCCAGCAGCCTCACACCCGTCTATGGCTACACCTTC. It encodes CASSLTPVYGYTF.

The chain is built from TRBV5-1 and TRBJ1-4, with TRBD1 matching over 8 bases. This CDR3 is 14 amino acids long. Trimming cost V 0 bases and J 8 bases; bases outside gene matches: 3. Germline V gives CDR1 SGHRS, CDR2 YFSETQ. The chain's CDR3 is CASSLGRGQEKLFF. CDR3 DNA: TGCGCCAGCAGCTTGGGCAGGGGGCAAGAAAAACTGTTTTTT.